This paragraph reports one T cell receptor (beta chain). This sample was included in a study of blood T cell repertoires in COVID-19. Here immunoSEQ multiplex PCR was the method, and the copy in TCRdb shows in-frame clones only, minus some. The sample lists tens of thousands of clones, roughly 90% occurring once. Germline CDR1 is SNHLY and CDR2 is FYNNEI. The CDR3 is made up of 14 amino acids. Trimming took 4 bases from V and 5 from J, leaving 14 bases between them. The TCR originated in a woman over 75 with acute or convalescent COVID-19. Sequenced input: peripheral blood. V usage is TRBV2 and J usage is TRBJ1-2; TRBD1 might be the D (6 bases). CDR3 region: CASSVGRGDYGYTF. In DNA, the CDR3 is TGTGCCAGCAGTGTGGGGAGGGGGGATTATGGCTACACCTTC.